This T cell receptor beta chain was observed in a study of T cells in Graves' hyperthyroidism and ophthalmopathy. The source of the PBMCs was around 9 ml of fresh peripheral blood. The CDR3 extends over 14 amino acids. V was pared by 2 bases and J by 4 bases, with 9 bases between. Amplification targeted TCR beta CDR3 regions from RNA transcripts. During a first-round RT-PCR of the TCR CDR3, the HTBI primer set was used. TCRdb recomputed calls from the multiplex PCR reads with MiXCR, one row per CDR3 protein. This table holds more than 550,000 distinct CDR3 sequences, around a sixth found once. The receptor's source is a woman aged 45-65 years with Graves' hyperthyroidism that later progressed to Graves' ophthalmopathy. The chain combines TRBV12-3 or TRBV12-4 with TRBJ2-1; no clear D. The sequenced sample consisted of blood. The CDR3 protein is CASSLRSLYNEQFF. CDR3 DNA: TGTGCCAGCAGTTTAAGGAGTTTATACAATGAGCAGTTCTTC.